This is a list of T cell receptor beta chains from one sample in a study of a mutant IDH1 vaccine in newly diagnosed glioma. The method was immunoSEQ multiplex PCR; TCRdb's version includes in-frame clones alone and lacks a portion of them. The sample shows 90,000 to 100,000 clones, roughly 89% of them seen only once. Their antigens are not known. Here the sequenced sample was PBMCs, taken from a glioma patient whose treatment included an IDH1 peptide vaccine. The receptors shown here come from a woman in her 50s with glioma. Both conserved end residues are part of each CDR3. The D gene is left open where the match is weak. Size is stated for part of the rows, as once, few or many counts, or as a class when the clone is expanded.

NA	NA	TRBJ2-2	TRBV30	TGTGCCTGGAGTATCCTCACCGGGGAGCTGTTTTTT	CAWSILTGELFF
NA	TRBD1	TRBJ1-1	TRBV18	TGTGCCAGCTCACAGGGACAGGGGGCGGGGAACACTGAAGCTTTCTTT	CASSQGQGAGNTEAFF
NA	TRBD2	TRBJ2-7	TRBV27	TGTGCCAGCAGACTACCAGGGACTAGCGGGAGACACGAGCAGTACTTC	CASRLPGTSGRHEQYF
NA	TRBD2	TRBJ2-2	TRBV7-9	TGTGCCAGCAGCCCCGGGGGGATACAGTTGAACACCGGGGAGCTGTTTTTT	CASSPGGIQLNTGELFF
NA	NA	TRBJ2-1	TRBV10-3	TGTGCCATCAGTGAGGAGGGTCCCACCTACAATGAGCAGTTCTTC	CAISEEGPTYNEQFF
NA	TRBD2	TRBJ2-1	TRBV14	TGTGCCAGCAGCCAATTAGCGGGAGGGTCCTACAATGAGCAGTTCTTC	CASSQLAGGSYNEQFF
NA	NA	TRBJ2-2	TRBV27	TGTGCCAGCAGTTTAAGGAACGGGGTTAACACCGGGGAGCTGTTTTTT	CASSLRNGVNTGELFF
NA	NA	TRBJ2-7	TRBV5-1	TGCGCCAGCAGCTTCGGGGTGAGCTACGAGCAGTACTTC	CASSFGVSYEQYF
once	TRBD2	TRBJ2-1	TRBV4-1	TGCGCCAGCAGCCACCGCAGACTAGCGGGGGGATCGGGTGAGCAGTTCTTC	CASSHRRLAGGSGEQFF
NA	TRBD1	TRBJ2-6	TRBV28	TGTGCCAGCATCGTAGGGGGACAGGGGGCCACGGGGGCCAACGTCCTGACTTTC	CASIVGGQGATGANVLTF
NA	NA	TRBJ1-2	TRBV19	TGTGCCACCCTATCGGGGTTTGGCTACACCTTC	CATLSGFGYTF
once	TRBD2	TRBJ2-1	TRBV19	TGTGCCAGTAGTTTACTGGCGGGAGGGTTCAATGAGCAGTTCTTC	CASSLLAGGFNEQFF
NA	TRBD2	TRBJ2-1	TRBV12-5	TGTGCTAGTGGTTTGAGCCCCGGACTAGCGGGACCCAATGAGCAGTTCTTC	CASGLSPGLAGPNEQFF
NA	TRBD2	TRBJ2-7	TRBV28	TGTGCCAGCAGTTTAATCGCTAGCGGGAGGGCCATCGAGCAGTACTTC	CASSLIASGRAIEQYF
NA	NA	TRBJ2-5	TRBV7-2	TGTGCCAGCAGCACTCAGGGGAGGGAGACCCAGTACTTC	CASSTQGRETQYF
NA	NA	TRBJ2-7	TRBV4-1	TGCGCCAGCAGCCAAGGGGTAAGGGGAATCGAGCAGTACTTC	CASSQGVRGIEQYF
once	TRBD1	TRBJ2-7	TRBV28	TGTGCCAGCAGTTTATCAGGGGGTACCTCCTACGAGCAGTACTTC	CASSLSGGTSYEQYF
NA	NA	TRBJ2-7	TRBV6-5	TGTGCCAGCAGTTACTCCGAAGGCCTGGGCGAGCAGTACTTC	CASSYSEGLGEQYF
NA	TRBD2	TRBJ2-5	TRBV2	TGTGCCAGCAAATTCCCAGCGGGGGGACAAGAGACCCAGTACTTC	CASKFPAGGQETQYF
NA	TRBD2	TRBJ2-2	TRBV7-2	TGTGCCAGTAGACTAGCGGGAGTTGGCGGGGAGCTGTTTTTT	CASRLAGVGGELFF
NA	NA	TRBJ2-7	TRBV28	TGTGCCAGCAGCCACACTAGGGAGCAGTACTTC	CASSHTREQYF
NA	TRBD1	TRBJ1-2	TRBV18	TGTGCCAGCTCGGGTGGACAGGACTATGGCTACACCTTC	CASSGGQDYGYTF
once	TRBD2	TRBJ2-7	TRBV28	TGTGCCAGTCACCTAGCGGGAACGGACGAGCAGTACTTC	CASHLAGTDEQYF
NA	NA	TRBJ1-3	TRBV6-5	TGTGCCAGCAGTTCCCCTGCCCCATGGACCATATATTTT	CASSSPAPWTIYF
NA	NA	TRBJ1-2	TRBV30	TGTGCCTCTCCGACCGGGCCAAACTATGGCTACACCTTC	CASPTGPNYGYTF
NA	NA	TRBJ1-5	TRBV27	TGTGCCAGCAGTTCGACAGCTTATAGCAATCAGCCCCAGCATTTT	CASSSTAYSNQPQHF